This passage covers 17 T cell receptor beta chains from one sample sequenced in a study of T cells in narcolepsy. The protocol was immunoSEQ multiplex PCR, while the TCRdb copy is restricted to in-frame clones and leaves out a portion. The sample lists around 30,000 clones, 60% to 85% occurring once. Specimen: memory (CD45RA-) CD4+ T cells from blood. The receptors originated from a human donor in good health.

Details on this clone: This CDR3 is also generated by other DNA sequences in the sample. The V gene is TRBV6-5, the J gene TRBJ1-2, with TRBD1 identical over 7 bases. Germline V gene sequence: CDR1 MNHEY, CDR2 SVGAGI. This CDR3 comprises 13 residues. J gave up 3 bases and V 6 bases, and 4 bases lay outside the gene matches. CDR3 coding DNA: TGTGCCAGCAGCCCTACAGGGGACTATGGCTACACCTTC. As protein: CASSPTGDYGYTF.

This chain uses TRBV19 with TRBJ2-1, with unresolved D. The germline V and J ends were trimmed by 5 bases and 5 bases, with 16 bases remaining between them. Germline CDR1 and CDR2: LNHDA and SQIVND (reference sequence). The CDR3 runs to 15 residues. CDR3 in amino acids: CASSVNPAPDNEQFF. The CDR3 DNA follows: TGTGCCAGTAGTGTCAATCCTGCGCCTGACAATGAGCAGTTCTTC.

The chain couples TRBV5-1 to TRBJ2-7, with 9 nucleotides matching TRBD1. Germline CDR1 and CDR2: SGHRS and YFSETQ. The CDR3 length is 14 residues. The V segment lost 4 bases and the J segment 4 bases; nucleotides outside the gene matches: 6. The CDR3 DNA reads TGCGCCAGCAGCGGGACGGGACAGGGATACGAGCAGTACTTC. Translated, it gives CASSGTGQGYEQYF.

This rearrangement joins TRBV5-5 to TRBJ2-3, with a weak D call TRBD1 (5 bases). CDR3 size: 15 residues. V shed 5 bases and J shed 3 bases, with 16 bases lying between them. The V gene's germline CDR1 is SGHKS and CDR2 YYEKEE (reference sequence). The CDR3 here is CASSRTPQGTDTQYF. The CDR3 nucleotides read TGTGCCAGCAGTCGGACCCCTCAGGGTACAGATACGCAGTATTTT. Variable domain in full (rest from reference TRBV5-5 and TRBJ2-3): DAGVTQSPTHLIKTRGQQVTLRCSPISGHKSVSWYQQVLGQGPQFIFQYYEKEERGRGNFPDRFSARQFPNYSSELNVNALLLGDSALYLCASSRTPQGTDTQYFGPGTRLTVL.

The CDR3 bases are TGTGCCAGCATGTTAGGGGTAGTGTCCTACGAGCAGTACTTC. Translated, it gives CASMLGVVSYEQYF. This sequence joins TRBV2 and TRBJ2-7, with D perhaps TRBD1 (5 bases). CDR3 size: 14 residues. In germline, CDR1 is SNHLY, CDR2 FYNNEI. Trimming left V 7 bases short and J 1 base short, with 14 bases between. Drawing the rest from reference TRBV2 and TRBJ2-7, the complete variable domain is EPEVTQTPSHQVTQMGQEVILRCVPISNHLYFYWYRQILGQKVEFLVSFYNNEISEKSEIFDDQFSVERPDGSNFTLKIRSTKLEDSAMYFCASMLGVVSYEQYFGPGTRLTVT.

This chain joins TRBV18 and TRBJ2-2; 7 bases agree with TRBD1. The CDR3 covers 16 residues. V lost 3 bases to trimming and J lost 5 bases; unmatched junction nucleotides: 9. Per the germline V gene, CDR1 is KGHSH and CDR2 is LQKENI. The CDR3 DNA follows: TGTGCCAGCTCACCTGCGACAGGGATAGGGACCGGGGAGCTGTTTTTT. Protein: CASSPATGIGTGELFF.

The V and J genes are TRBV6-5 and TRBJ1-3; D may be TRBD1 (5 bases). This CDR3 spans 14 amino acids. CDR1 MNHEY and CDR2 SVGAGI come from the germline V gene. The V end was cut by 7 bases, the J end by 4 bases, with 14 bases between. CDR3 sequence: CASNFQGTGNTIYF. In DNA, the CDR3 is TGTGCCAGCAATTTCCAGGGTACCGGAAACACCATATATTTT.

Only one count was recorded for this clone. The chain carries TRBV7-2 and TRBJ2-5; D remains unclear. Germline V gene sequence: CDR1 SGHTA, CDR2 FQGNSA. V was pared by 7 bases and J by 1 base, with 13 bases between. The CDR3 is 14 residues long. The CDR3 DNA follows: TGTGCCAGCACCCAGGTAGCAGTCCAAGAGACCCAGTACTTC. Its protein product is CASTQVAVQETQYF.

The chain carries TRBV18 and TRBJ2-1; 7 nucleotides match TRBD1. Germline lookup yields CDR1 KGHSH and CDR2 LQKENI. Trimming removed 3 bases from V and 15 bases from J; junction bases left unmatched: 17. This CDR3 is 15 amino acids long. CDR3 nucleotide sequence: TGTGCCAGCTCACCTTCAAAGGGGGCATGGGTTGAGTGGTTCTTC. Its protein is CASSPSKGAWVEWFF.

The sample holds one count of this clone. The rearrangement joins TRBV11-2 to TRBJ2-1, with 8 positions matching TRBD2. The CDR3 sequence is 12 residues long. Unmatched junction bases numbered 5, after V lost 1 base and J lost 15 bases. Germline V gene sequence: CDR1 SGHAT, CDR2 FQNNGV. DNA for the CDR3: TGTGCCAGCAGCTTAGTGGGGACTAGAGGGTTCTTC. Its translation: CASSLVGTRGFF.

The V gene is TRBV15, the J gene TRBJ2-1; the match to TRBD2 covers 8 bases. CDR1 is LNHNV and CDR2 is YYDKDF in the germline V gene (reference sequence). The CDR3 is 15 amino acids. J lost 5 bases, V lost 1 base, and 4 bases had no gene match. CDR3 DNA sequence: TGTGCCACCAGCAGAGTCCGTAGCGGGGACAATGAGCAGTTCTTC. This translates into CATSRVRSGDNEQFF.

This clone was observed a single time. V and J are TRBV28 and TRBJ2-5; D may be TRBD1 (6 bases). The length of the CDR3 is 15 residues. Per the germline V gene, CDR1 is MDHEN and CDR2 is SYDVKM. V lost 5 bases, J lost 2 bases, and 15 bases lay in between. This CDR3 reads CASSHPLRGQETQYF. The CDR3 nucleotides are TGTGCCAGCAGTCACCCCTTGAGGGGGCAAGAGACCCAGTACTTC.

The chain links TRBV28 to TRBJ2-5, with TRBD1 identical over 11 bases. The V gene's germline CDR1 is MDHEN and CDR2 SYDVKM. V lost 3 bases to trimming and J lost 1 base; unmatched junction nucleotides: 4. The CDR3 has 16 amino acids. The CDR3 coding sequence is TGTGCCAGCAGTTTCGGGACAGGGGGGGCCCAAGAGACCCAGTACTTC. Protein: CASSFGTGGAQETQYF.

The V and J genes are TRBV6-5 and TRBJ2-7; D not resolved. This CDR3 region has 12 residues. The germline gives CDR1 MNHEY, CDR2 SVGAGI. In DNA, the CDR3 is TGTGTGTCCCGGGTAAATTCCTACGAGCAGTACTTC. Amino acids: CVSRVNSYEQYF.

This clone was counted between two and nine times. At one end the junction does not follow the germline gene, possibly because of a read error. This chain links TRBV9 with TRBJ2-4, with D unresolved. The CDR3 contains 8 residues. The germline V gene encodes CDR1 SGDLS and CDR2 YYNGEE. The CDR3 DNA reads TGTGCCAGCAGCGTAGGGTCCTTC. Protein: CASSVGSF.

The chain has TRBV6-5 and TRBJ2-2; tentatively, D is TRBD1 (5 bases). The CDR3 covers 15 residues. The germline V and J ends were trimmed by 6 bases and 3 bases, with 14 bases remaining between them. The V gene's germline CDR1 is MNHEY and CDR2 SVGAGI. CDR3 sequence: CASRLSQGYTGELFF. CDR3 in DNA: TGTGCCAGCAGACTCTCTCAGGGATACACCGGGGAGCTGTTTTTT.

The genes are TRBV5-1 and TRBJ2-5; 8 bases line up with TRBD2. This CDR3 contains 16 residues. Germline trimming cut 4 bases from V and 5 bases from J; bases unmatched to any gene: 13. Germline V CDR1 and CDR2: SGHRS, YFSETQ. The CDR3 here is CASSPNPGGARETQYF. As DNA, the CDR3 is TGCGCCAGCAGCCCCAACCCGGGGGGGGCTCGGGAGACCCAGTACTTC.